The 20 T cell receptor beta chains below all came from one sample that was sequenced in a study of tissue T cells after allogeneic stem cell transplantation. This sample's time point: mouse harvest day 7 after allogeneic transplant. Tail vein injection delivered 10^7 T-cell-depleted bone marrow cells and 10^6 splenic CD5+ T cells. Libraries were prepared by immunoSEQ multiplex PCR; TCRdb keeps only in-frame clonotypes and omits some of them. The repertoire has 9,500 or so clones, around 40% of them found once; the top ten carry approximately 1.4%. The sample taken for sequencing was skin. Receptor source: a female BALB/c mouse given C57BL/6 T cells with graft-versus-host disease after an allogeneic hematopoietic cell transplant.

The sample holds a few counts of this clone. The gene symbols are mouse symbols. The read ends 1 residue early relative to the CDR3; the germline J gene fills the gap. This rearrangement joins TRBV12-1 to TRBJ1-4, with D unresolved. This CDR3 spans 12 amino acids. The ends were cut back, 1 base at V and 3 bases at J, with 2 bases in the middle. Germline V gives CDR1 SGHSN, CDR2 HYEKVE. The CDR3 sequence: CASSLPNERLFF. The CDR3 DNA, read in part, is TGTGCCAGCTCTCTTCCCAACGAAAGATTATTT.

As regards this clone: Germline and genes here are mouse. The DNA ends 1 residue before the CDR3 does, and the rest of the CDR3 is filled in from the germline J gene. The genes are TRBV16 and TRBJ2-7; 7 nucleotides match TRBD2. Germline CDR1 is SGHSA and CDR2 is FRNQAP. The junction had 3 bases not matched to a gene; V was cut back by 0 bases and J by 4 bases. This CDR3 spans 14 amino acids. The CDR3 reads CASSLDLGVYEQYF. CDR3 DNA (partial): TGTGCAAGCAGCTTAGATCTGGGGGTTTATGAACAGTAC.

Notes on this clone: Gene names and germline match the mouse. Sequencing ends 1 residue short of the CDR3 end; the germline J gene provides the rest. The chain has TRBV12-2 and TRBJ2-7, with a tentative D call TRBD2 (7 bases). The germline CDR1 and CDR2 sequences are SGHLS and HYDKME. Trimming took off 0 bases at V and 6 bases at J, with 11 bases between the two ends. The CDR3 spans 13 residues. Partial CDR3 DNA: TGTGCCAGCTCTCTCTGGGGGGCGCTTGAACAGTAC. Translated: CASSLWGALEQY. The CDR3 as a whole reads CASSLWGALEQYF. The full variable domain, in which reference TRBV12-2 and TRBJ2-7 provide the parts outside the CDR3, is NSGVVQSPRYIIKGKGERSILKCIPISGHLSVAWYQQTQGQELKFFIQHYDKMERDKGNLPSRFSVQQFDDYHSEMNMSALELEDSAVYFCASSLWGALEQYFGPGTRLTVL.

In the case of this clone: The gene names here belong to mouse. The CDR3 is cut off 1 residue early in the read; its end comes from the germline J gene. This sequence joins TRBV20 and TRBJ1-4; D gene unclear. The ends were cut back, 2 bases at V and 0 bases at J, with 4 bases in the middle. Germline loops: CDR1 GFQATS, CDR2 STVNSAI. The CDR3 is 13 amino acids. CDR3 amino acids: CGARTVSNERLFF. Incomplete CDR3 DNA: TGTGGTGCTAGGACAGTTTCCAACGAAAGATTATTT.

With respect to this clone: The gene names here belong to mouse. The read falls 1 residue short of the CDR3 end, and the missing part is taken from the germline J gene. The rearrangement links TRBV23 to TRBJ1-3; the D segment call TRBD1 is taken from the table without a DNA check. The CDR3 covers 15 residues. CDR1 and CDR2 (germline): KGHTA, FQNQQP. The CDR3 loop is CSSSRDRGSGNTLYF. The sequenced part of the CDR3 DNA is TGCTCCAGCAGTCGGGACAGGGGGTCTGGAAATACGCTCTAT.

Turning to this clone: Gene names and germline match the mouse. Read sequence stops 1 residue before the CDR3 end, and the germline J gene provides the missing end. The rearrangement uses TRBV16 and TRBJ2-5; TRBD2 aligns across 7 bases. Germline V gene data show CDR1 as SGHSA and CDR2 as FRNQAP. The trim removed 0 bases at V and 6 bases at J, leaving 0 bases unmatched. The CDR3 sequence is 13 residues long. The CDR3 is CASSLDWGDTQYF. Partial CDR3 DNA: TGTGCAAGCAGCTTAGACTGGGGGGACACCCAGTAC.

This clone was seen only a few times. The listed genes are named as in mouse. The CDR3 goes on 1 residue after the read ends, and that part is filled in from the germline J gene. The genes are TRBV19 and TRBJ1-4; D gene ambiguous. Germline-derived CDR1 and CDR2 are FNHDT and SITEND (reference sequence). The V end was cut by 1 base, the J end by 2 bases, with 6 bases between. The CDR3 is 14 amino acids. The CDR3 reads CASSIRGSNERLFF. The CDR3 DNA, read in part, is TGTGCCAGCAGTATACGGGGATCCAACGAAAGATTATTT.

Note on this clone: Each gene name is a mouse one. The read ends 1 residue shy of where the CDR3 ends; the end is completed using the germline J gene. The chain links TRBV3 to TRBJ1-1, with D possibly being TRBD1 (6 bases). Germline CDR1 reads SNHLY; CDR2 reads FYNGKV (reference sequence). This CDR3 is 12 amino acids long. V lost 4 bases and J 4 bases, leaving 7 bases between the germline ends. The CDR3 bases that were read are TGTGCCAGCAGCTCAGGGGCCACAGAAGTCTTC. Translation: CASSSGATEVF. The entire CDR3 is CASSSGATEVFF.

In the case of this clone: The genes and germline here are from mouse. The read terminates 1 residue ahead of where the CDR3 ends, so the germline J gene completes it. This chain uses TRBV13-2 with TRBJ1-1; the match to TRBD1 covers 9 bases. The trim removed 6 bases at V and 3 bases at J, leaving 6 bases unmatched. In germline, CDR1 is NNHNN, CDR2 SYGAGS (reference sequence). The CDR3 sequence is 14 residues long. The CDR3 reads CASAIQGADTEVFF. The DNA read from the CDR3 is TGTGCCAGCGCGATACAGGGGGCGGACACAGAAGTCTTC.

On this clone itself: The genes and germline here are from mouse. The read falls 1 residue short of the CDR3 end, and the missing part is taken from the germline J gene. The V gene is TRBV15, the J gene TRBJ1-1; D is unclear. The CDR3 is 14 amino acids. V shed 5 bases and J shed 2 bases, with 12 bases lying between them. The V gene's germline CDR1 is SGHND and CDR2 FRSKSL. CDR3 bases read: TGTGCCAGCAGTATACAGACACCTAACACAGAAGTCTTC. This translates into CASSIQTPNTEVF. The entire CDR3 is CASSIQTPNTEVFF.

Comments on this clone: All gene names here are mouse names. The CDR3 end falls 1 residue outside the read, so it is completed with the germline J gene. This chain joins TRBV23 and TRBJ2-1; whether TRBD2, the table's D call, matches the DNA was not checked. This CDR3 is built from 18 residues. From germline, CDR1 is KGHTA and CDR2 FQNQQP. The sequenced part of the CDR3 DNA is TGCTCCAGCAGTCAATCGGGCTGGGGGGGCGGGGGCTATGCTGAGCAGTTC. Its translation: CSSSQSGWGGGGYAEQF. The CDR3, in full, reads CSSSQSGWGGGGYAEQFF.

In the case of this clone: Mouse germline and gene names are used. The read halts 1 residue ahead of the CDR3 end, with the missing end drawn from the germline J gene. The chain is built from TRBV3 and TRBJ2-4, with no clear D. Germline V CDR1 and CDR2: SNHLY, FYNGKV (reference sequence). The length of the CDR3 is 12 residues. Trimming shortened V by 1 base and J by 5 bases, and 4 bases separated the two germline ends. The CDR3: CASSLERNTLYF. The DNA read from the CDR3 is TGTGCCAGCAGCTTAGAGAGAAACACCTTGTAC.

With regard to this clone: Gene names are mouse gene names. The CDR3 end falls 1 residue outside the read, so it is completed with the germline J gene. The J gene is TRBJ2-2, the V gene TRBV12-1; unclear D gene. The CDR3 spans 14 residues. Germline V gene lookup returns CDR1 SGHSN and CDR2 HYEKVE. Deletions cut 3 bases from V and 2 bases from J, with 9 bases between. The CDR3 here is CASSSRANTGQLYF. The sequenced CDR3 bases are TGTGCCAGCTCTAGTAGGGCGAACACCGGGCAGCTCTAC.

Regarding this clone: Gene names and germline refer to mouse. The observed sequence ends 1 residue before the CDR3 terminus, with the missing tail filled in from the germline J gene. V is TRBV23 and J is TRBJ2-2. The CDR3 has 15 amino acids. The germline gives CDR1 KGHTA, CDR2 FQNQQP. The sequenced CDR3 bases are TGCTCCAGCAGTCAATCGGGCAGAAACACCGGGCAGCTCTAC. Encoded protein: CSSSQSGRNTGQLY. The CDR3 in full is CSSSQSGRNTGQLYF.

Note on this clone: The gene names here belong to mouse. The CDR3 goes on 1 residue after the read ends, and that part is filled in from the germline J gene. The J gene is TRBJ2-3, the V gene TRBV5, with TRBD1 identical over 9 bases. The CDR3 contains 14 residues. Germline V gives CDR1 LGHNA, CDR2 YNLKQL (reference sequence). V shed 4 bases, J shed 4 bases, and the junction held 3 bases outside the gene matches. This CDR3 reads CASSPGQGTETLYF. The CDR3 DNA, read in part, is TGTGCCAGCAGCCCGGGACAGGGAACAGAAACGCTGTAT.

The table lists this clone with a count of one. Gene names and germline refer to mouse. The read terminates 1 residue ahead of where the CDR3 ends, so the germline J gene completes it. The chain uses TRBV3 and TRBJ2-5; weak D call: TRBD1 (6 bases). With 2 bases removed from V and 6 bases from J, the gap between germline ends came to 9 bases. The germline CDR1 and CDR2 sequences are SNHLY and FYNGKV (reference sequence). The CDR3 spans 13 residues. This chain's CDR3 is CASSLQGSDTQYF. The sequenced part of the CDR3 DNA is TGTGCCAGCAGCTTACAGGGGTCGGACACCCAGTAC.

Details on this clone: Gene labels here are mouse ones. The read ends 1 residue early relative to the CDR3; the germline J gene fills the gap. Other DNA sequences in the sample encode the same CDR3. The genes are TRBV26 and TRBJ1-1; D is unresolved. The germline V and J ends were trimmed by 3 bases and 1 base, with 6 bases remaining between them. Germline V CDR1 and CDR2: KGHPV, FQNQEV (reference sequence). The CDR3 is made up of 13 amino acids. The DNA read from the CDR3 is TGTGCCAGCAGTCTCGGCAGAAACACAGAAGTCTTC. Translating gives CASSLGRNTEVF. The full CDR3 protein reads CASSLGRNTEVFF.

This clone was picked up a small number of times. Here the gene names and germline are mouse. The read stops 1 residue short of the end of the CDR3; the missing end is completed from the germline J gene. The chain uses TRBV31 and TRBJ1-2; TRBD1 might be the D (6 bases). The CDR3 spans 15 residues. V lost 0 bases and J 3 bases, leaving 14 bases between the germline ends. CDR1 and CDR2 (germline): GKSSPN, SITVG. The CDR3 reads CAWSLKHRVDSDYTF. The sequenced CDR3 bases are TGTGCCTGGAGTCTGAAGCACAGGGTGGACTCCGACTACACC.

As to this clone: All gene names here are mouse names. The read falls 1 residue short of the CDR3 end, and the missing part is taken from the germline J gene. The chain uses TRBV26 and TRBJ2-5; D unresolved. V shed 2 bases and J shed 0 bases, with 6 bases lying between them. The V gene's germline CDR1 is KGHPV and CDR2 FQNQEV (reference sequence). The CDR3 extends over 14 amino acids. CDR3 sequence reads: CASSLRDNQDTQYF. CDR3 DNA (partial): TGTGCCAGCAGTCTGAGAGACAACCAAGACACCCAGTAC.

This clone has just one count. Gene names refer to mouse genes. The CDR3 goes on 1 residue after the read ends, and that part is filled in from the germline J gene. V usage is TRBV26 and J usage is TRBJ2-2; 7 nucleotides line up with TRBD2. Germline values: CDR1 KGHPV, CDR2 FQNQEV (reference sequence). This CDR3 region has 14 residues. V lost 2 bases and J lost 4; bases outside the gene matches: 1. CDR3 loop: CASSLRGGTGQLYF. Partial CDR3 DNA: TGTGCCAGCAGTCTGCGGGGGGGCACCGGGCAGCTCTAC.